This TCR beta chain derives from a study of cytomegalovirus exposure and HLA in healthy donors. Whole-study findings and limits: In the analysis, some V segments, TRBV6-2 and TRBV6-3 included, were excluded as indistinguishable. Near-uniform donor sequencing depth was presumed by presence/absence analyses.

The CDR3 has 21 amino acids. The ends lost 4 bases at V and 2 bases at J; junction bases unmatched: 21. The V gene's germline CDR1 is MNHGY and CDR2 SVAAGI. All donors participated as healthy donors of bone marrow. This clone was counted once. Its antigen is not identified. The primer mix had 60 Vbeta and 13 Jbeta primers. Sequenced by immunoSEQ multiplex PCR; TCRdb stores in-frame clones only, minus some. Of roughly 130,000 clones listed, about 80% are singletons. The specimen was PBMCs. The TCR sequence derives from a man between 18 and 29 years old in good health and CMV-seronegative. This rearrangement joins TRBV6-9 to TRBJ2-2; TRBD2 matches 8 bases. The CDR3 loop is CASSSEFGSGTPRLNTGELFF. CDR3 sequence (DNA): TGTGCCAGCAGTTCGGAATTCGGTAGCGGGACCCCCAGACTAAACACCGGGGAGCTGTTTTTT.